This record concerns one T cell receptor (beta chain) sequence. Authors' methods: How many nucleated cells were present was estimated from reference gene primer amplification. Produced via immunoSEQ multiplex PCR; TCRdb's table is partial and in-frame only. Clone size and the V and J calls come from that table; the DNA yielded D and trimming. Counted here are under 300,000 clones, 89% occurring once; the ten biggest clones make up approximately 5%. The data were obtained in a study of blood T cell repertoires in COVID-19. Overall study context: Italy, Spain and the United States were the sources of the convalescent and acute COVID-19 samples. Nucleic acid was either cDNA or gDNA, and it came from T cells, B-cell-depleted T cells, or PBMCs.

Sequencing was carried out using peripheral blood. The clonotype originates from a middle-aged woman who had recovered from COVID-19.

The CDR3: CASSLARRGTSYNEQFF. CDR3 DNA: TGTGCCAGCAGCTTAGCGCGTAGGGGTACTTCCTACAATGAGCAGTTCTTC. V usage is TRBV7-9 and J usage is TRBJ2-1; TRBD1 is a possible D gene (5 bases). In germline, CDR1 is SEHNR, CDR2 FQNEAQ (reference sequence). The CDR3 has 17 residues. V was cut by 0 bases and J by 1 base, with 13 bases left in between.